The text below deals with one T cell receptor (beta chain). J was trimmed by 6 bases and V by 0 bases; bases with no gene match: 3. The CDR3 is 14 amino acids. Germline-derived CDR1 and CDR2 are MNHEY and SVGAGI. The data are from a study of shared clonotypes between healthy human individuals. Assay used: immunoSEQ multiplex PCR; TCRdb lists only in-frame clones, some missing. The profile shows 2.3 million or so clones, approximately 93% of them singletons. Sequences were obtained from naive CD4+ T cells from PBMCs. The subset: CD45RA+ positively selected. This receptor was obtained from a man aged 18 to 35 in good health. Some clones in this sample may be carry-over from other donors' samples. The rearrangement uses TRBV6-5 and TRBJ1-2; the match to TRBD1 covers 8 bases. The CDR3 region has the DNA TGTGCCAGCAGTTACTCCCAGGGGGCGAATGGCTACACCTTC. Translated, it gives CASSYSQGANGYTF.